The next 29 T cell receptor beta chains were all read from a single sample in a study of T cells in Graves' hyperthyroidism and ophthalmopathy. The CDR3 regions of TCR beta were amplified from RNA transcripts. The primer set for the first-round RT-PCR of the TCR CDR3 was HTBI. A single record per CDR3 protein comes from TCRdb applying MiXCR to the multiplex PCR reads. The profile shows 640,000 or so distinct CDR3 sequences, around 15% of them singletons. Sequenced material: blood. Receptors were obtained from a woman aged 40 to 49 with Graves' ophthalmopathy.

The rearrangement uses TRBV6-1 and TRBJ2-2; weak D call: TRBD2 (6 bases). This CDR3 is 15 amino acids long. Looked up from germline, CDR1 is MNHNS and CDR2 is SASEGT. Trimming took off 7 bases at V and 6 bases at J, with 18 bases between the two ends. CDR3 nucleotide sequence: TGTGCCAGCAAAGGACTTCAGGGACTCCCCGGGGAGCTGTTTTTT. Amino acid sequence: CASKGLQGLPGELFF.

There are many counts of this clonotype. This chain joins TRBV7-2 and TRBJ1-1, with unresolved D. Germline CDR1 SGHTA, CDR2 FQGNSA. This CDR3 spans 13 amino acids. V gave up 3 bases and J gave up 4 bases, with 9 bases separating them. The CDR3 loop is CASSFDEPTEAFF. The CDR3 DNA sequence: TGTGCCAGCAGCTTTGACGAGCCCACTGAAGCTTTCTTT.

This clonotype occurred many times. V is TRBV19 and J is TRBJ1-2, with TRBD1 identical over 7 bases. The V and J ends lost 7 bases and 9 bases, in that order; junction bases with no gene match: 5. CDR1 and CDR2 from the germline V gene are LNHDA and SQIVND (reference sequence). The CDR3 consists of 11 residues. CDR3 sequence: CASNNRGRYTF. The CDR3 coding sequence is TGTGCCAGTAATAACAGGGGACGCTACACCTTC.

There are many counts of this clonotype. The rearrangement joins TRBV4-2 to TRBJ2-7, with D unclear. CDR1 is LGHNA, CDR2 YNFKEQ, per germline. The V and J ends lost 0 bases and 3 bases respectively, with 9 bases between them. This CDR3 contains 14 residues. The CDR3 DNA reads as TGTGCCAGCAGCCAAGAGTTGCTTAGCTACGAGCAGTACTTC. This translates into CASSQELLSYEQYF.

This clonotype has a count of ten or more. The genes are TRBV27 and TRBJ1-1, with D hard to call. Trimming removed 5 bases at V and 4 bases at J, with 17 bases between. The germline V gene encodes CDR1 MNHEY and CDR2 SMNVEV (reference sequence). This CDR3 is 15 amino acids long. CDR3 coding DNA: TGTGCCAGCAGTATCAGGAGGGCGGATGGCACTGAAGCTTTCTTT. Translating gives CASSIRRADGTEAFF.

This chain connects TRBV19 to TRBJ1-5, with 7 bases that match TRBD1. Per germline, CDR1 LNHDA and CDR2 SQIVND (reference sequence). The CDR3 loop spans 16 amino acids. After removal of 4 bases from V and 4 bases from J, the junction contained 10 bases not matched to a gene. CDR3: CASSTRTGTANQPQHF. The CDR3 nucleotides are TGTGCCAGTAGTACCCGAACCGGGACAGCAAATCAGCCCCAGCATTTT.

This clonotype was seen repeatedly, ten times or more. The chain combines TRBV24-1 with TRBJ2-5; D possibly uses TRBD1 or TRBD2 (5 bases each). The V and J ends lost 3 bases and 4 bases respectively, with 11 bases between them. CDR3 size: 14 residues. CDR1 is KGHDR and CDR2 is SFDVKD in the germline V gene. In nucleotides, the CDR3 is TGTGCCACCAGTGATGTCCGGGACCCAGAGACCCAGTACTTC. This gives the protein CATSDVRDPETQYF.

This clonotype was picked up many times. This chain connects TRBV25-1 to TRBJ2-7; TRBD1 aligns across 9 bases. The germline V gene encodes CDR1 MGHDK and CDR2 SYGVNS. V lost 5 bases, J lost 5 bases, and 13 bases stayed unmatched. The CDR3 extends over 16 amino acids. The CDR3 DNA sequence: TGTGCCAGCAGTAACCTCGCGGGACAGGGTTTCAACGAGCAGTACTTC. Protein product: CASSNLAGQGFNEQYF.

At least ten counts were recorded for this clonotype. The rearrangement links TRBV28 to TRBJ2-6, with a possible D match to TRBD1 (5 bases). This CDR3 region has 15 residues. Germline CDR1 reads MDHEN; CDR2 reads SYDVKM. Trimming took 5 bases from V and 0 from J, leaving 8 bases between them. This CDR3 reads CASSKGFSGANVLTF. The CDR3 coding sequence is TGTGCCAGCAGTAAGGGGTTCTCTGGGGCCAACGTCCTGACTTTC.

This clonotype was picked up many times. The J gene is TRBJ2-5, the V gene TRBV4-1; D is undetermined. Trimming stripped 1 base from V and 4 bases from J, with 10 bases between. CDR1 is MGHRA, CDR2 YSYEKL, per germline. The CDR3 length is 14 residues. The CDR3 loop reads CASSQGVYGETQYF. CDR3 in DNA: TGCGCCAGCAGCCAAGGTGTGTACGGAGAGACCCAGTACTTC.

The genes are TRBV12-3 or TRBV12-4 and TRBJ2-7, with D unresolved. The CDR3 covers 12 residues. Trimming pared 9 bases from V and 0 bases from J, leaving 9 bases between. DNA for the CDR3: TGTGCCAGTCCCCGGCCCTCCTACGAGCAGTACTTC. This sequence encodes CASPRPSYEQYF.

The V and J genes are TRBV6-2 or TRBV6-3 and TRBJ2-7; the D call may be TRBD1 or TRBD2 (7 bases each). CDR3 length: 19 amino acids. With 0 bases removed from V and 3 bases from J, the gap between germline ends came to 24 bases. The germline V gene encodes CDR1 MNHEY and CDR2 SVGEGT. In DNA form, the CDR3 reads TGTGCCAGCAGTTACTCTGAGGGGGCTAAGTCTAGCGGCAGCTACGAGCAGTACTTC. Protein: CASSYSEGAKSSGSYEQYF.

In its sample, this clonotype was seen many times. The chain carries TRBV6-1 and TRBJ2-7; D is ambiguous. V lost 6 bases and J lost 6, with 18 bases in between. CDR1 is MNHNS and CDR2 is SASEGT in the germline V gene. The CDR3 runs 14 residues. The CDR3 spells CASSRNFGLFEQYF. The CDR3 DNA is TGTGCCAGCAGCCGGAATTTCGGGCTTTTCGAGCAGTACTTC.

The chain couples TRBV10-3 to TRBJ2-6, with D hard to call. Germline lookup yields CDR1 ENHRY and CDR2 SYGVKD. This CDR3 comprises 16 residues. V lost 10 bases, J lost 0 bases, and 16 bases lay in between. CDR3 DNA: TGTGCCACCCGACCACGATCGGGCTCTGGGGCCAACGTCCTGACTTTC. Its protein is CATRPRSGSGANVLTF.

This clonotype was recorded many times. The chain uses TRBV9 and TRBJ1-5; maybe TRBD1 (6 bases). The CDR3 extends over 14 amino acids. Trimming shortened V by 3 bases and J by 6 bases, and 13 bases separated the two germline ends. Germline CDR1 reads SGDLS; CDR2 reads YYNGEE. The chain's CDR3 is CASSAPGQGQPQHF. CDR3 sequence (DNA): TGTGCCAGCAGCGCCCCGGGACAAGGTCAGCCCCAGCATTTT.

The V call is TRBV9, the J call TRBJ2-1; TRBD2 matches 7 bases. J lost 0 bases, V lost 7 bases, and 7 bases had no gene match. This CDR3 region has 15 residues. Germline V gives CDR1 SGDLS, CDR2 YYNGEE. CDR3 bases: TGTGCCAGCGGATCTCTAGCGGCCTCCTACAATGAGCAGTTCTTC. Its protein is CASGSLAASYNEQFF.

The sample holds many counts of this clonotype. The V call is TRBV5-1, the J call TRBJ2-2; 11 nucleotides line up with TRBD2. The CDR3 covers 15 residues. Trimming removed 6 bases from V and 4 bases from J; junction bases left unmatched: 5. CDR1 and CDR2 from the germline V gene are SGHRS and YFSETQ. For the CDR3, the DNA is TGCGCCAGCAACGTAGCGGGAGGGAGCACCGGGGAGCTGTTTTTT. It yields the protein CASNVAGGSTGELFF.

This clonotype was found many times. This rearrangement joins TRBV2 to TRBJ1-6, with D possibly matching TRBD1 (5 bases). V was shortened by 3 bases and J by 10 bases, with 13 bases between the two germline ends. The CDR3 totals 14 residues. CDR1 and CDR2 from the germline V gene are SNHLY and FYNNEI. This CDR3 is CASSEGGVWSPLHF. The CDR3 DNA sequence: TGTGCCAGCAGTGAGGGGGGGGTTTGGTCACCCCTCCACTTT.

This clonotype was seen ten or more times. The CDR3 loop is CASSAQGEYGYTF. The CDR3 DNA is TGTGCCAGCAGCGCACAGGGGGAATATGGCTACACCTTC. This chain links TRBV6-5 with TRBJ1-2; TRBD1 aligns across 8 bases. CDR3 length: 13 amino acids. Trimming cost V 6 bases and J 5 bases; bases outside gene matches: 5. Germline lookup yields CDR1 MNHEY and CDR2 SVGAGI.

This clonotype was detected ten times or more. The CDR3 sequence is CASSLRGAYEQYF. CDR3 DNA sequence: TGTGCCAGCAGCCTCAGGGGCGCCTACGAGCAGTACTTC. The rearrangement links TRBV7-8 to TRBJ2-7; possible D gene TRBD1, 6 bases. This CDR3 is built from 13 residues. V lost 5 bases, J lost 2 bases, and 10 bases lay in between. Germline CDR1 is SGHVS and CDR2 is FQNEAQ.

V usage is TRBV15 and J usage is TRBJ1-5; D is ambiguous. Trimming left V 0 bases short and J 3 bases short, with 9 bases between. This CDR3 has 15 residues. Germline CDR1 is LNHNV and CDR2 is YYDKDF (reference sequence). CDR3 bases: TGTGCCACCAGCAGAGATGACGGATCCAATCAGCCCCAGCATTTT. It encodes CATSRDDGSNQPQHF.

This clonotype has a count of ten or more. The J gene is TRBJ2-3, the V gene TRBV5-1; 10 nucleotides line up with TRBD2. V lost 7 bases, J lost 6 bases, and 8 bases stayed unmatched. The length of the CDR3 is 14 residues. Germline V CDR1 and CDR2: SGHRS, YFSETQ. The CDR3 loop is CASAVGSGRDTQYF. The DNA for the CDR3 is TGCGCCAGCGCCGTAGGTAGCGGGAGGGATACGCAGTATTTT. The full variable domain, its missing parts supplied by reference TRBV5-1 and TRBJ2-3, is KAGVTQTPRYLIKTRGQQVTLSCSPISGHRSVSWYQQTPGQGLQFLFEYFSETQRNKGNFPGRFSGRQFSNSRSEMNVSTLELGDSALYLCASAVGSGRDTQYFGPGTRLTVL.

The chain uses TRBV6-5 and TRBJ1-5; D is uncertain. Deletions cut 3 bases from V and 1 base from J, with 7 bases between. CDR3 length: 14 amino acids. Germline CDR1 MNHEY, CDR2 SVGAGI. The chain's CDR3 is CASSYTASNQPQHF. The CDR3 region has the DNA TGTGCCAGCAGTTATACGGCAAGCAATCAGCCCCAGCATTTT.

This clonotype was counted many times. The chain uses TRBV11-2 and TRBJ2-7; 9 positions match TRBD2. V shed 0 bases, J shed 0 bases, and the junction held 6 bases outside the gene matches. The CDR3 spans 17 residues. Per the germline V gene, CDR1 is SGHAT and CDR2 is FQNNGV. Here the CDR3 DNA reads TGTGCCAGCAGCTTAGATAGGGCAGCGGGAGGCTCCTACGAGCAGTACTTC. The encoded protein is CASSLDRAAGGSYEQYF.

This clonotype was counted a few times. The gene calls are TRBV12-3 or TRBV12-4 and TRBJ2-2, with D maybe TRBD1 (5 bases). The CDR3 has 12 amino acids. Trimming cost V 4 bases and J 12 bases, with 12 bases left between them. DNA for the CDR3: TGTGCCAGCAGTTCCGACTGGGGCAAGCTGTTTTTT. It specifies CASSSDWGKLFF.

This clonotype has ten or more counts. CDR3: CASSFGDRARNEQFF. The CDR3 nucleotides read TGTGCCAGCAGCTTCGGGGACAGGGCACGCAATGAGCAGTTCTTC. The chain links TRBV7-9 to TRBJ2-1, with 9 bases matching TRBD1. The length of the CDR3 is 15 residues. Unmatched junction bases numbered 6, after V lost 3 bases and J lost 6 bases. Germline CDR1 SEHNR, CDR2 FQNEAQ (reference sequence).

This clonotype was detected only a few times. In nucleotides, the CDR3 is TGTGCCAGCAGCTTGGAAGTGGGGGGGAACACTGAAGCTTTCTTT. This translates into CASSLEVGGNTEAFF. The V and J genes are TRBV5-5 and TRBJ1-1; a possible D gene is TRBD1 (5 bases). Germline CDR1 is SGHKS and CDR2 is YYEKEE (reference sequence). This CDR3 contains 15 residues. Deletions cut 0 bases from V and 1 base from J, with 10 bases between.

This clonotype showed up many times. The rearrangement links TRBV20-1 to TRBJ2-7, with D possibly matching TRBD1 (7 bases). The CDR3 totals 13 residues. V was clipped by 6 bases and J by 0 bases, with 12 bases between them. From germline, CDR1 is DFQATT and CDR2 SNEGSKA (reference sequence). CDR3 in DNA: TGCAGTGCCCCAGGGGGGAGCTCCTACGAGCAGTACTTC. Amino acid sequence: CSAPGGSSYEQYF.

This clonotype was found many times. The chain links TRBV6-5 to TRBJ2-7, with 13 nucleotides matching TRBD2. CDR1 MNHEY and CDR2 SVGAGI come from the germline V gene. This CDR3 has 15 amino acids. The junction had 5 bases not matched to a gene; V was cut back by 5 bases and J by 4 bases. The CDR3 here is CASSLPGLAGYEQYF. The CDR3 region has the DNA TGTGCCAGCAGTCTTCCGGGACTAGCGGGATACGAGCAGTACTTC.